Presented here are 22 T cell receptor beta chains from one specimen sequenced in a study of beta chain features in type 1 diabetes. Expressed TCRB transcripts were sequenced, since all the RNA that had been isolated was reverse transcribed. The assay was immunoSEQ multiplex PCR, and TCRdb's table has in-frame clones only and misses some. Of 300,000 to 350,000 clones in the sample, around 8% were seen once. Sequencing used central memory CD4+ T cells from blood. The source of these receptors is a woman aged 18-35 years in good health.

This clone has a handful of counts. The sample contains more than one DNA sequence encoding this CDR3. The chain uses TRBV6-5 and TRBJ2-3; 7 bases map to TRBD2. Germline V gives CDR1 MNHEY, CDR2 SVGAGI. The CDR3 is 14 amino acids. V shed 6 bases and J 1 base; nucleotides not matched to a gene: 4. CDR3 sequence reads: CASRPGGRTDTQYF. The CDR3 DNA is TGTGCCAGCAGGCCGGGAGGACGCACAGATACGCAGTATTTT.

A few counts support this clone. The V gene is TRBV28, the J gene TRBJ2-5, with 12 bases that match TRBD2. This CDR3 is built from 16 residues. Germline V gene sequence: CDR1 MDHEN, CDR2 SYDVKM. The trim removed 4 bases at V and 7 bases at J, leaving 10 bases unmatched. The CDR3 is CASSSSTSGSLRTQYF. The DNA of the CDR3 is TGTGCCAGCAGTTCATCGACTAGCGGGAGTTTAAGGACCCAGTACTTC.

This clone showed up just a few times. The J gene is TRBJ2-1, the V gene TRBV6-5, with 7 positions matching TRBD1. Germline CDR1 and CDR2: MNHEY and SVGAGI. The CDR3 consists of 14 residues. J lost 5 bases, V lost 5 bases, and 6 bases had no gene match. The CDR3 DNA is TGTGCCAGCAGTGTGAGGGACAGAAACAATGAGCAGTTCTTC. The encoded protein is CASSVRDRNNEQFF.

Worth noting for this clone: This could be a read error, since a much larger clone is one nucleotide away. The DNA of the CDR3 is TGTGCCAGCAGCAGCCGAGGTGACAGGTTTTCCAATGAGCAGTTCTTC. As protein: CASSSRGDRFSNEQFF. This chain joins TRBV9 and TRBJ2-1; D possibly corresponds to TRBD1 (6 bases). The V gene's germline CDR1 is SGDLS and CDR2 YYNGEE. This CDR3 is built from 16 residues. The V end lost 4 bases, the J end lost 6 bases, and 20 bases lay between the germline ends.

This clone was counted only a few times. This chain uses TRBV11-3 with TRBJ1-2, with 7 positions matching TRBD1. This CDR3 has 14 amino acids. Looked up from germline, CDR1 is SGHNT and CDR2 is YENEEA. J lost 4 bases, V lost 1 base, and 3 bases had no gene match. CDR3 loop: CASSLGQGTYGYTF. The CDR3, as DNA: TGTGCCAGCAGCTTAGGACAGGGAACCTATGGCTACACCTTC.

This sequence joins TRBV7-2 and TRBJ2-7; maybe TRBD1 (6 bases). The CDR3 has 15 amino acids. Trimming pared 5 bases from V and 0 bases from J, leaving 14 bases between. Germline loops: CDR1 SGHTA, CDR2 FQGNSA. CDR3 sequence reads: CASSTGLVGSYEQYF. DNA for the CDR3: TGTGCCAGCAGCACAGGGCTTGTGGGCTCCTACGAGCAGTACTTC.

The chain is built from TRBV5-1 and TRBJ2-2, with D perhaps matching TRBD2 (5 bases). The germline CDR1 and CDR2 sequences are SGHRS and YFSETQ. The CDR3 sequence is 14 residues long. V was pared by 2 bases and J by 7 bases, with 12 bases between. CDR3 sequence: CASSFGVLGGELFF. CDR3 nucleotides: TGCGCCAGCAGCTTCGGGGTGCTCGGCGGGGAGCTGTTTTTT.

CDR3 protein: CSVGTSGSTYEQYF. The CDR3 nucleotides read TGCAGCGTTGGAACTAGCGGGAGTACCTACGAGCAGTACTTC. J is TRBJ2-7 and V is TRBV29-1; 11 bases align to TRBD2. This CDR3 has 14 amino acids. Germline V gene sequence: CDR1 SQVTM, CDR2 ANQGSEA. J was trimmed by 2 bases and V by 4 bases; bases with no gene match: 4.

This clone was detected only a few times. This chain connects TRBV4-1 to TRBJ2-3; D may be TRBD1 (5 bases). Germline V gene data show CDR1 as MGHRA and CDR2 as YSYEKL. The CDR3 loop spans 18 amino acids. V shed 6 bases and J shed 0 bases, with 22 bases lying between them. The CDR3 nucleotides read TGCGCCAGCAGTAAGGGGCAATCGAGAGATAGTAGCACAGATACGCAGTATTTT. Its translation is CASSKGQSRDSSTDTQYF.

The chain uses TRBV11-1 and TRBJ2-1; the D is unclear. V was shortened by 3 bases and J by 10 bases, with 13 bases between the two germline ends. This CDR3 spans 13 amino acids. Germline lookup yields CDR1 SGHAT and CDR2 FQDESV (reference sequence). The chain's CDR3 is CASSFLSQLEQFF. CDR3 coding DNA: TGTGCCAGCAGCTTTCTCAGTCAGTTAGAGCAGTTCTTC. Full variable domain (rest looked up from reference TRBV11-1 and TRBJ2-1): EAEVAQSPRYKITEKSQAVAFWCDPISGHATLYWYRQILGQGPELLVQFQDESVVDDSQLPKDRFSAERLKGVDSTLKIQPAELGDSAMYLCASSFLSQLEQFFGPGTRLTVL.

The chain recombines TRBV29-1 with TRBJ2-7, with 10 nucleotides matching TRBD1. CDR3 length equals 16 residues. CDR1 and CDR2 (germline): SQVTM, ANQGSEA. With V trimmed by 3 bases and J by 3 bases, 11 bases remained unmatched. In DNA, the CDR3 is TGCAGCGTTGACGGGACAGGGGTTTCTAAAGGCTACGAGCAGTACTTC. This codes for CSVDGTGVSKGYEQYF.

This clone occurred many times. The rearrangement joins TRBV2 to TRBJ1-1; D is unclear. The CDR3 covers 12 residues. The germline CDR1 and CDR2 sequences are SNHLY and FYNNEI. V lost 3 bases to trimming and J lost 3 bases, with 5 bases between them. CDR3 protein: CASSESDTEAFF. The CDR3 region has the DNA TGTGCCAGCAGTGAGTCAGACACTGAAGCTTTCTTT.

This clone was counted between two and nine times. The gene calls are TRBV6-6 and TRBJ2-7, with unresolved D. Germline CDR1 MNHNY, CDR2 SVGAGI (reference sequence). V was trimmed by 2 bases and J by 6 bases, leaving 8 bases between them. This CDR3 contains 12 residues. Here the CDR3 DNA reads TGTGCCAGCAGTTACCCCACGGGCGAGCAGTACTTC. The encoded protein is CASSYPTGEQYF.

This clone occurred a few times. The chain links TRBV15 to TRBJ2-3; no reliable D call. V lost 0 bases to trimming and J lost 5 bases, with 9 bases between them. This CDR3 region has 14 residues. Germline V gene sequence: CDR1 LNHNV, CDR2 YYDKDF (reference sequence). This CDR3 is CATSREMVLDTQYF. CDR3 sequence (DNA): TGTGCCACCAGCAGAGAAATGGTTTTAGATACGCAGTATTTT.

In its sample, this clone was seen many times. The CDR3 region is CASSPTAMGSPGYTF. The CDR3 DNA is TGTGCCAGCAGCCCCACCGCGATGGGGTCCCCTGGCTACACCTTC. The chain recombines TRBV28 with TRBJ1-2, with D uncertain. Germline-derived CDR1 and CDR2 are MDHEN and SYDVKM. The CDR3 sequence is 15 residues long. V shed 6 bases and J shed 7 bases, with 21 bases lying between them.

This clone was picked up a small number of times. This rearrangement joins TRBV5-1 to TRBJ2-5; no definite D call. Germline-derived CDR1 and CDR2 are SGHRS and YFSETQ. The V gene lost 6 bases and the J gene lost 3 bases, with 6 bases spanning the gap. The CDR3 sequence is 11 residues long. CDR3 in amino acids: CASTLEETQYF. CDR3 bases: TGCGCCAGCACCCTGGAAGAGACCCAGTACTTC.

This clone was counted only a few times. The CDR3 DNA sequence: TGTGCCACCACCCCCCCGGGAGTAGCCAAAAACATTCAGTACTTC. Translated: CATTPPGVAKNIQYF. V and J are TRBV6-5 and TRBJ2-4, with a possible D match to TRBD2 (6 bases). The CDR3 totals 15 residues. V lost 10 bases and J lost 0, with 16 bases in between. The germline gives CDR1 MNHEY, CDR2 SVGAGI.

There are a few counts of this clone. This chain uses TRBV4-3 with TRBJ2-5; D call uncertain. The assigned J gene may be wrong: the sequence end matches TRBJ2-7 better. This CDR3 spans 14 amino acids. The V gene's germline CDR1 is LGHNA and CDR2 YSLEER. In DNA, the CDR3 is TGCGCCAGCAGCCAAGAATACTATTTCCACGAGCAGTACTTC. Translating gives CASSQEYYFHEQYF.

This clone was counted ten times or more. At the DNA level, this CDR3 is encoded by other sequences in the same sample as well. This chain uses TRBV5-6 with TRBJ2-3; no clear D. V lost 0 bases and J lost 0, with 2 bases in between. Germline CDR1 reads SGHDT; CDR2 reads YYEEEE. The CDR3 runs to 13 residues. The CDR3 region has the DNA TGTGCCAGCAGCTTGGGTAGCACAGATACGCAGTATTTT. Its translation is CASSLGSTDTQYF.

The V gene is TRBV6-5, the J gene TRBJ2-7; tentative D call: TRBD1 (6 bases). Per germline, CDR1 MNHEY and CDR2 SVGAGI. The CDR3 extends over 14 amino acids. Trimming removed 8 bases from V and 2 bases from J, with 16 bases in between. In DNA, the CDR3 is TGTGCCAGCGGCGCGCGGACAGCAGCCTACGAGCAGTACTTC. The encoded protein is CASGARTAAYEQYF.

In its sample, this clone was seen a few times. The chain carries TRBV5-4 and TRBJ2-3; D is unclear. The CDR3 is 16 residues long. The ends were cut back, 4 bases at V and 1 base at J, with 16 bases in the middle. CDR1 and CDR2 from the germline V gene are SGHNT and YYREEE (reference sequence). CDR3: CASSIKRNQGTDTQYF. The CDR3, as DNA: TGTGCCAGCAGCATAAAACGTAACCAGGGCACAGATACGCAGTATTTT.

The chain links TRBV5-1 to TRBJ2-7; TRBD2 matches at 8 bases. The CDR3 spans 13 residues. V lost 0 bases and J lost 6; bases outside the gene matches: 2. Germline lookup yields CDR1 SGHRS and CDR2 YFSETQ. CDR3 DNA sequence: TGCGCCAGCAGCTTGGGGCTAGCGGGCGAGCAGTACTTC. It encodes CASSLGLAGEQYF.